This T cell receptor (beta chain) was documented in a study of OX40 agonist ivuxolimab in advanced cancers. Overall study: An agonistic human IgG2 monoclonal antibody against OX40 (CD134) was given. Partial responses occurred in Three dose-escalation patients, one with hepatocellular carcinoma and two with cutaneous melanoma. Study outcomes and limitations: Clones of CD4+ and CD8+ blood T cells grew by week 6 at doses of 0.1 to 3.0 mg/kg.

Trimming shortened V by 4 bases and J by 2 bases, and 17 bases separated the two germline ends. Germline assignment: CDR1 SGHRS and CDR2 YFSETQ. CDR3 length: 16 residues. Concerning this clone: Its antigen is unidentified.

Libraries were prepared by immunoSEQ multiplex PCR; TCRdb keeps only in-frame clonotypes and omits some of them. The sample has roughly 80,000 clones; 75% to 90% are singletons. Material: CD4+ or CD8+ T cells sorted from blood, obtained in a trial of the OX40 agonist ivuxolimab. The V call is TRBV5-1, the J call TRBJ2-3, with D possibly TRBD1 on 5 matching bases. This clonotype originated in an adult with an advanced solid tumor such as melanoma, head and neck, liver or kidney cancer. CDR3 bases: TGCGCCAGCAGCCCGAATCTCTCAGGGTCCACAGATACGCAGTATTTT. This encodes CASSPNLSGSTDTQYF.